Listed below are T cell receptor beta chains from one sample, sequenced in a study of beta chain features in type 1 diabetes. Profiled with immunoSEQ multiplex PCR; TCRdb holds only in-frame clones, not every one. The table lists over 600,000 clones, under 15% of them singletons. The sequenced sample was naive CD4+ T cells from blood. Receptors were obtained from a man in his thirties or forties with type 1 diabetes. CDR3s include the opening cysteine and the closing phenylalanine or tryptophan. D genes are given only for firm matches. Size tells how often a clone was seen (once, few, many) or the class of an expanded clone, and some rows leave it out.

TRBV6-5	NA	TRBD1	TRBJ2-7	CASSNPGGSEQYF	TGTGCCAGCAGCAACCCAGGGGGAAGCGAGCAGTACTTC
TRBV4-2	NA	TRBD1	TRBJ2-7	CASSQEPTGGGRYEQYF	TGTGCCAGCAGCCAAGAACCCACAGGGGGCGGGCGATACGAGCAGTACTTC
TRBV9	few	NA	TRBJ1-1	CASSVLPSRNTEAFF	TGTGCCAGCAGCGTTCTTCCCAGTAGGAACACTGAAGCTTTCTTT
TRBV7-2	few	TRBD1	TRBJ1-2	CASSLGGTVAYGYTF	TGTGCCAGCAGCTTAGGGGGGACAGTCGCATATGGCTACACCTTC
TRBV6-1	few	TRBD2	TRBJ2-5	CASSENGGGNQETQYF	TGTGCCAGCAGTGAAAATGGCGGGGGAAACCAAGAGACCCAGTACTTC
TRBV28	NA	TRBD1	TRBJ2-3	CASSSLGTGRTDTQYF	TGTGCCAGCAGTTCTCTCGGGACAGGGAGGACAGATACGCAGTATTTT
TRBV2	few	NA	TRBJ2-6	CASTLGSGANVLTF	TGTGCCAGCACCCTCGGCTCTGGGGCCAACGTCCTGACTTTC
TRBV5-1	few	TRBD1	TRBJ2-1	CASSLGTGQTDNEQFF	TGCGCCAGCAGCTTGGGGACGGGACAGACTGACAATGAGCAGTTCTTC
TRBV15	few	TRBD1	TRBJ1-2	CATSRGGTGVGGYTF	TGTGCCACCAGCAGAGGAGGGACAGGGGTTGGAGGCTACACCTTC
TRBV11-2	few	TRBD2	TRBJ2-4	CASSKSGGPDIQYF	TGTGCCAGCAGTAAAAGCGGGGGGCCCGACATTCAGTACTTC
TRBV5-6	few	NA	TRBJ2-5	CASSLAETQYF	TGTGCCAGCAGCCTGGCTGAGACCCAGTACTTC
TRBV6-1	NA	NA	TRBJ2-5	CASSDRQAYQETQYF	TGTGCCAGCAGTGATCGACAGGCGTACCAAGAGACCCAGTACTTC
TRBV2	few	NA	TRBJ2-7	CASSYQDTYEQYF	TGTGCCAGCAGTTACCAGGACACCTACGAGCAGTACTTC
TRBV7-2	few	TRBD1	TRBJ2-1	CASSKGQGNEQFF	TGTGCCAGCAGCAAGGGACAGGGGAATGAGCAGTTCTTC
TRBV10-3	few	NA	TRBJ1-6	CAIRRQDLSPLHF	TGTGCCATCAGACGACAGGATTTATCACCCCTCCACTTT
TRBV5-4	NA	TRBD1	TRBJ2-7	CASNLGPGQVYEQYF	TGTGCCAGCAACTTGGGGCCGGGACAGGTCTACGAGCAGTACTTC
TRBV9	NA	TRBD2	TRBJ2-7	CASSAGGTSPIKQYF	TGTGCCAGCAGCGCGGGCGGGACTAGCCCTATCAAGCAGTACTTC
TRBV5-1	few	NA	TRBJ1-5	CASSLGYSNQPQHF	TGCGCCAGCAGCTTGGGTTATAGCAATCAGCCCCAGCATTTT